This paragraph covers one T cell receptor beta chain sequence. Its antigen is unidentified. One junction end does not reproduce the germline sequence, and a read error may be involved. A multiplex PCR was run with 60 Vbeta primers and 13 Jbeta primers. Using immunoSEQ multiplex PCR, the repertoire was profiled, and TCRdb retains in-frame clones only, with some absent. The sample consists of around 130,000 clones, 81% of them appearing once. The entry originates in a study of cytomegalovirus exposure and HLA in healthy donors. The length of the CDR3 is 16 residues. Germline V gives CDR1 MNHNS, CDR2 SASEGT. Overall study findings and caveats: A classifier reportedly called cytomegalovirus status with high sensitivity and specificity.

The chain recombines TRBV6-1 with TRBJ2-1; no reliable D call. Material for sequencing was PBMCs. This receptor was identified in a woman aged 40-49 years in good health and CMV-seronegative. The CDR3 DNA reads TGTGCCAGCAGTGAATATGCCAGTAGCTCCTACAATGAGCGGTTCTTC. Protein product: CASSEYASSSYNERFF.